These 14 T cell receptor beta chains originate from one sample sequenced in a study of graft-versus-host responses after intestinal transplantation. Profiling relied on immunoSEQ multiplex PCR, and the TCRdb table lists in-frame clones only, not all of them. The sample includes approximately 86,000 clones, about nine tenths of them seen just once. Their antigens remain unidentified. Sequences were derived from unstimulated CD4+ T cells sorted from spleen or lymph node cells, sampled before intestinal transplant. The origin of the receptors is a human donor who received an intestinal transplant.

DNA of the CDR3: TGCGCCAGCAGCCTGAGTCCTAGGGAGGGCTACACCTTC. Translation: CASSLSPREGYTF. The chain has TRBV4-1 and TRBJ1-2, with D hard to call. V lost 4 bases to trimming and J lost 8 bases, with 14 bases between them. The CDR3 length is 13 residues. Germline-derived CDR1 and CDR2 are MGHRA and YSYEKL.

About this clone: Distinct nucleotide sequences in the sample also encode this CDR3. Written as DNA, the CDR3 is TGCGCCAGCAGCCAAGATCGGAACTATGGCTACACCTTC. It yields the protein CASSQDRNYGYTF. The chain is built from TRBV4-3 and TRBJ1-2; no definite D call. V lost 0 bases, J lost 2 bases, and 4 bases lay in between. The CDR3 is 13 residues long. Germline V CDR1 and CDR2: LGHNA, YSLEER.

J is TRBJ1-1 and V is TRBV9, with TRBD1 matching over 8 bases. The CDR3 consists of 15 residues. V shed 4 bases and J 7 bases; nucleotides not matched to a gene: 12. Germline V gene sequence: CDR1 SGDLS, CDR2 YYNGEE. CDR3 DNA sequence: TGTGCCAGCAGCCCCCGAGAGTCCGGGACAGGTGAAGCTTTCTTT. It specifies CASSPRESGTGEAFF.

The sample holds a few counts of this clone. The V gene is TRBV21-1, the J gene TRBJ2-5; the table's D call, TRBD1, was not checked against the DNA. TRBV21-1 is assigned pseudogene status. This CDR3 is 14 amino acids long. The CDR3 here is CASSKDRGQETQYF. DNA for the CDR3: TGTGCCAGCAGCAAAGACAGGGGGCAAGAGACCCAGTACTTC.

The V call is TRBV27, the J call TRBJ2-7; TRBD2 matches at 7 bases. The CDR3 has 14 residues. V lost 2 bases and J lost 4; bases outside the gene matches: 5. In germline, CDR1 is MNHEY, CDR2 SMNVEV (reference sequence). The CDR3: CASSLQRGSYEQYF. The DNA of the CDR3 is TGTGCCAGCAGTTTACAGCGGGGAAGTTACGAGCAGTACTTC.

The chain uses TRBV7-9 and TRBJ1-4; 7 nucleotides match TRBD1. Trimming at V came to 1 base and at J to 7 bases, leaving 0 bases not matched to a gene. The germline gives CDR1 SEHNR, CDR2 FQNEAQ (reference sequence). The CDR3 sequence is 13 residues long. Here the CDR3 reads CASSLGQGEKLFF. In nucleotides, the CDR3 is TGTGCCAGCAGCTTAGGACAGGGTGAAAAACTGTTTTTT.

The chain combines TRBV7-9 with TRBJ1-6, with D perhaps TRBD1 (6 bases). The CDR3 length is 14 residues. V shed 3 bases and J shed 7 bases, with 10 bases lying between them. The germline gives CDR1 SEHNR, CDR2 FQNEAQ (reference sequence). The DNA for the CDR3 is TGTGCCAGCAGCTTGCCGACAGGAAATTCACCCCTCCACTTT. Its translation: CASSLPTGNSPLHF.

This clone has only one observation. This sequence joins TRBV2 and TRBJ1-5; 7 nucleotides match TRBD1. This CDR3 is built from 18 residues. Germline CDR1 is SNHLY and CDR2 is FYNNEI. With V trimmed by 1 base and J by 3 bases, 12 bases remained unmatched. CDR3 sequence reads: CASSEGGARGESNQPQHF. The CDR3 DNA reads TGTGCCAGCAGTGAAGGGGGTGCCAGGGGGGAATCCAATCAGCCCCAGCATTTT.

This clone was seen just once. The CDR3 sequence: CASSQNRYPSTDTQYF. CDR3 nucleotides: TGTGCCAGCAGCCAAAACAGGTACCCTAGCACAGATACGCAGTATTTT. The chain is built from TRBV14 and TRBJ2-3; tentatively, D is TRBD1 (5 bases). CDR1 SGHDN and CDR2 FVKESK come from the germline V gene. V gave up 2 bases and J gave up 0 bases, with 12 bases separating them. CDR3 size: 16 residues.

This chain joins TRBV5-1 and TRBJ2-5, with D tentatively TRBD2 (6 bases). V lost 2 bases to trimming and J lost 2 bases, with 10 bases between them. CDR3 size: 14 residues. The germline V gene encodes CDR1 SGHRS and CDR2 YFSETQ. CDR3 residues: CASSFGGSQETQYF. Here the CDR3 DNA reads TGCGCCAGCAGCTTCGGGGGTTCGCAAGAGACCCAGTACTTC.

The genes are TRBV23-1 and TRBJ2-2; 7 nucleotides line up with TRBD2. TRBV23-1 is identified as an open reading frame with a role that is uncertain. The CDR3 runs to 15 residues. Trimming removed 9 bases from V and 5 bases from J; junction bases left unmatched: 12. The CDR3 nucleotides read TGCGCCAGGGACCGTGGGAGGGGAGAGACCGGGGAGCTGTTTTTT. Translating gives CARDRGRGETGELFF.

This rearrangement joins TRBV12-5 to TRBJ2-3; D not certain. This CDR3 has 12 residues. Trimming cost V 1 base and J 4 bases, with 3 bases left between them. In germline, CDR1 is LGHNT, CDR2 FRNRAP. CDR3 in DNA: TGTGCTAGTGGTTTGGCTGCAGATACGCAGTATTTT. Amino acid sequence: CASGLAADTQYF.

This clone showed up just a few times. This chain joins TRBV10-3 and TRBJ1-1; weak D call: TRBD1 (5 bases). The V end was cut by 6 bases, the J end by 2 bases, with 10 bases between. Per the germline V gene, CDR1 is ENHRY and CDR2 is SYGVKD. This CDR3 has 13 residues. The DNA for the CDR3 is TGTGCCATCAGGGACACTCTCAACACTGAAGCTTTCTTT. This sequence encodes CAIRDTLNTEAFF.

The chain is built from TRBV7-8 and TRBJ2-7; TRBD1 is a possible D gene (5 bases). Per the germline V gene, CDR1 is SGHVS and CDR2 is FQNEAQ. The V gene lost 5 bases and the J gene lost 1 base, with 18 bases spanning the gap. The CDR3 is 16 amino acids. CDR3 sequence reads: CASSEKTRAASYEQYF. The DNA of the CDR3 is TGTGCCAGCAGCGAAAAAACCAGGGCAGCTTCCTACGAGCAGTACTTC.